This is a list of T cell receptor beta chains from one sample in a study of shared clonotypes between healthy human individuals. Here immunoSEQ multiplex PCR was the method, and the copy in TCRdb shows in-frame clones only, minus some. The sample has 2 million to 2.5 million clones, over 90% seen once. Specimen: naive CD4+ T cells from PBMCs. These receptor sequences come from a man aged 18 to 30 in good health. Some clones in this sample may be carry-over from other donors' samples. Both conserved end residues are part of each CDR3. The order of the fields is V gene, J gene, CDR3 length, clone size, D gene, CDR3 protein, CDR3 DNA. A D gene is named only where the DNA matches it firmly. Size is stated for part of the rows, as once, few or many counts, or as a class when the clone is expanded.

TRBV19	TRBJ2-7	13	NA	NA	CASSITSGDEQYF	TGTGCCAGTAGTATTACATCGGGGGACGAGCAGTACTTC
TRBV7-3	TRBJ2-1	15	NA	TRBD2	CASSLIASGHNEQFF	TGTGCCAGCAGCTTAATTGCTAGCGGGCACAATGAGCAGTTCTTC
TRBV27	TRBJ2-5	14	NA	NA	CATSPAMFQETQYF	TGTGCCACCAGCCCAGCTATGTTTCAAGAGACCCAGTACTTC
TRBV6-5	TRBJ2-1	14	NA	TRBD2	CASSSGTSGVELFF	TGTGCCAGCAGCTCGGGGACTAGCGGGGTTGAGCTGTTCTTC
TRBV28	TRBJ1-1	15	few	NA	CASSLPLSGPRVAFF	TGTGCCAGCAGCCTGCCCCTATCAGGGCCGCGCGTAGCTTTCTTT
TRBV5-4	TRBJ2-2	18	NA	NA	CASSLALLPSSNTGELFF	TGTGCCAGCAGCTTGGCTTTACTACCATCCTCGAACACCGGGGAGCTGTTTTTT
TRBV28	TRBJ2-1	13	NA	NA	CASSFGEYNEQFF	TGTGCCAGCAGTTTCGGGGAATACAATGAGCAGTTCTTC
TRBV4-1	TRBJ2-1	16	NA	NA	CASSQVHPGDYNEQFF	TGCGCCAGCAGCCAAGTTCATCCGGGAGACTACAATGAGCAGTTCTTC
TRBV6-1	TRBJ1-5	12	NA	NA	CASSASDQPQHF	TGTGCCAGCAGTGCTTCGGATCAGCCCCAGCATTTT
TRBV27	TRBJ2-3	14	NA	TRBD2	CASSPGLAVPSQYF	TGTGCCAGCAGCCCGGGACTAGCGGTTCCATCGCAGTATTTT
TRBV5-6	TRBJ2-5	15	NA	NA	CASSLVSGSQETQYF	TGTGCCAGCAGCTTGGTGTCAGGGTCTCAAGAGACCCAGTACTTC
TRBV10-3	TRBJ1-3	16	NA	NA	CAISEGDRGSGNTIYF	TGTGCCATCAGTGAAGGGGACCGTGGCTCTGGAAACACCATATATTTT
TRBV6-1	TRBJ1-2	15	NA	NA	CASRQNREVNYGYTF	TGTGCCAGCAGACAGAACAGGGAGGTTAACTATGGCTACACCTTC
TRBV28	TRBJ2-2	14	NA	NA	CASSPTYGTGELFF	TGTGCCAGCAGTCCCACGTACGGGACCGGGGAGCTGTTTTTT
TRBV20-1	TRBJ1-2	11	NA	NA	CSAIRQRRETF	TGCAGTGCTATAAGACAGAGAAGAGAAACCTTC
TRBV30	TRBJ2-2	15	NA	NA	CAHLQYGGTTGELFF	TGTGCCCACCTTCAGTATGGAGGGACCACCGGGGAGCTGTTTTTT
TRBV5-1	TRBJ2-7	14	NA	TRBD1	CASSLEGQGSEQYF	TGCGCCAGCAGCTTGGAAGGACAGGGCTCCGAGCAGTACTTC
TRBV27	TRBJ1-5	15	NA	TRBD1	CASSFDREGNQPQHF	TGTGCCAGCAGTTTCGACAGGGAAGGCAATCAGCCCCAGCATTTT
TRBV6-5	TRBJ1-1	15	NA	NA	CASRTRGFDRTEAFF	TGTGCCAGCAGAACGCGCGGGTTTGATCGCACTGAAGCTTTCTTT
TRBV19	TRBJ2-2	14	NA	NA	CASKWSPNTGELFF	TGTGCCAGTAAGTGGAGTCCGAACACCGGGGAGCTGTTTTTT
TRBV13	TRBJ2-7	12	NA	NA	CASSPTRGEQYF	TGTGCCAGCAGCCCTACGAGGGGCGAGCAGTACTTC
TRBV19	TRBJ1-5	12	few	NA	CASSIPNQPQHF	TGTGCCAGTAGTATCCCCAATCAGCCCCAGCATTTT
TRBV9	TRBJ2-5	16	NA	TRBD2	CASSVGLAGVQETQYF	TGTGCCAGCAGCGTAGGGCTAGCGGGGGTTCAAGAGACCCAGTACTTC